This passage covers 24 T cell receptor beta chains from one sample sequenced in a study of cytomegalovirus exposure and HLA in healthy donors. The repertoire was sequenced with immunoSEQ multiplex PCR; TCRdb's copy has only in-frame clones and lacks some. The sample yields more than 100,000 clones, 88% seen once. The sequencing input was PBMCs. The receptor set was obtained from a man in his thirties or forties in good health and CMV-seronegative.

Comments on this clone: Within the sample, other DNA sequences also encode this same CDR3. CDR3: CASRKDREYSGELFF. The CDR3 nucleotides read TGTGCCAGCAGAAAAGACAGGGAGTATTCCGGGGAGCTGTTTTTT. The genes are TRBV2 and TRBJ2-2; 7 nucleotides match TRBD1. The CDR3 is 15 residues long. Germline V gives CDR1 SNHLY, CDR2 FYNNEI. V trimming: 6 bases; J trimming: 6 bases; junction bases outside the gene matches: 10.

The chain uses TRBV5-1 and TRBJ1-6; D gene unclear. This CDR3 region has 14 residues. From germline, CDR1 is SGHRS and CDR2 YFSETQ. With 4 bases removed from V and 11 bases from J, the gap between germline ends came to 16 bases. The CDR3 protein is CASSIRGNGAPLHF. For the CDR3, the DNA is TGCGCCAGCAGCATCCGGGGAAATGGCGCACCCCTCCACTTT.

The chain uses TRBV7-9 and TRBJ2-1, with 8 bases that match TRBD2. CDR1 is SEHNR, CDR2 FQNEAQ, per germline (reference sequence). CDR3 size: 15 residues. The V segment lost 1 base and the J segment 2 bases; nucleotides outside the gene matches: 1. CDR3 nucleotides: TGTGCCAGCAGCTTAGTAGCGGGACCCTACAATGAGCAGTTCTTC. This encodes CASSLVAGPYNEQFF. The variable domain in full, with the rest retrieved from reference TRBV7-9 and TRBJ2-1, is DTGVSQNPRHKITKRGQNVTFRCDPISEHNRLYWYRQTLGQGPEFLTYFQNEAQLEKSRLLSDRFSAERPKGSFSTLEIQRTEQGDSAMYLCASSLVAGPYNEQFFGPGTRLTVL.

V is TRBV19 and J is TRBJ2-7, with 12 bases aligning to TRBD2. The V gene end was trimmed by 9 bases and the J gene end by 5 bases; junction bases not matched to a gene: 14. Looked up from germline, CDR1 is LNHDA and CDR2 is SQIVND (reference sequence). The CDR3 runs to 16 residues. CDR3 in amino acids: CARGSTSGGGCDEQYF. As DNA, the CDR3 is TGTGCCAGAGGATCGACTAGCGGGGGCGGTTGTGACGAGCAGTACTTC.

This rearrangement joins TRBV6-4 to TRBJ2-7, with D possibly being TRBD1 (5 bases). Trimming cost V 2 bases and J 5 bases, with 22 bases left between them. From germline, CDR1 is MRHNA and CDR2 SNTAGT. The CDR3 has 17 amino acids. This chain's CDR3 is CASSDTFLAGNLNEQYF. The CDR3 bases are TGTGCCAGCAGTGACACCTTCCTGGCAGGGAATTTGAACGAGCAGTACTTC.

The chain joins TRBV2 to TRBJ2-7, with 7 bases lining up with TRBD2. The V gene's germline CDR1 is SNHLY and CDR2 FYNNEI. The CDR3 is 14 residues long. Trimming cost V 2 bases and J 5 bases; bases outside gene matches: 6. CDR3: CASSERGDPNEQYF. The CDR3, as DNA: TGTGCCAGCAGTGAACGGGGGGACCCTAACGAGCAGTACTTC.

The chain employs TRBV5-1 and TRBJ2-1, with TRBD2 as a possible D gene (6 bases). Germline lookup yields CDR1 SGHRS and CDR2 YFSETQ. The V and J ends lost 0 bases and 6 bases respectively, with 19 bases between them. The CDR3 runs to 17 residues. The CDR3 DNA reads as TGCGCCAGCAGCTTGGTTCTAGCGAGAAAGGTCGGCAATGAGCAGTTCTTC. This sequence encodes CASSLVLARKVGNEQFF.

CDR3 bases: TGTGCCAGCAGCCTCCTAGCGGGAGGCACAGATACGCAGTATTTT. This sequence encodes CASSLLAGGTDTQYF. The chain has TRBV11-2 and TRBJ2-3; TRBD2 matches at 10 bases. V lost 5 bases and J lost 1; bases outside the gene matches: 3. In germline, CDR1 is SGHAT, CDR2 FQNNGV. The CDR3 totals 15 residues.

The rearrangement links TRBV7-9 to TRBJ2-1; 7 nucleotides match TRBD2. Germline CDR1 reads SEHNR; CDR2 reads FQNEAQ (reference sequence). The V segment lost 3 bases and the J segment 9 bases; nucleotides outside the gene matches: 5. The CDR3 sequence is 13 residues long. The CDR3 loop is CASSFWGGIEQFF. The CDR3, as DNA: TGTGCCAGCAGCTTTTGGGGGGGAATTGAGCAGTTCTTC. Based on the CDR3 plus reference TRBV7-9 and TRBJ2-1, the full variable domain is DTGVSQNPRHKITKRGQNVTFRCDPISEHNRLYWYRQTLGQGPEFLTYFQNEAQLEKSRLLSDRFSAERPKGSFSTLEIQRTEQGDSAMYLCASSFWGGIEQFFGPGTRLTVL.

The chain has TRBV5-5 and TRBJ1-5; D not certain. This CDR3 is 16 amino acids long. From germline, CDR1 is SGHKS and CDR2 YYEKEE (reference sequence). V lost 1 base to trimming and J lost 4 bases, with 15 bases between them. In DNA, the CDR3 is TGTGCCAGCAGCTTGCTTAGTGACCCTAGGAATCAGCCCCAGCATTTT. Its translation: CASSLLSDPRNQPQHF.

This rearrangement joins TRBV10-2 to TRBJ2-1; no firm D call. V was shortened by 6 bases and J by 0 bases, with 9 bases between the two germline ends. Germline CDR1 WSHSY, CDR2 SAAADI. The CDR3 extends over 14 amino acids. CDR3 coding DNA: TGCGCCAGCAGGTTCTCGAGCTCCTACAATGAGCAGTTCTTC. Protein product: CASRFSSSYNEQFF.

The genes are TRBV5-1 and TRBJ2-1; TRBD2 might be the D (6 bases). V was cut by 1 base and J by 8 bases, with 31 bases left in between. This CDR3 region has 20 residues. The germline V gene has CDR1 SGHRS and CDR2 YFSETQ. CDR3 in amino acids: CASSLRSGARLREEGDEQFF. CDR3 nucleotide sequence: TGCGCCAGCAGCTTGCGAAGCGGTGCCCGTCTGAGGGAGGAAGGGGATGAGCAGTTCTTC.

V usage is TRBV15 and J usage is TRBJ2-7; possibly TRBD2 for D (5 bases). The V and J ends lost 5 bases and 2 bases respectively, with 16 bases between them. Germline loops: CDR1 LNHNV, CDR2 YYDKDF (reference sequence). This CDR3 is 15 amino acids long. The CDR3 protein is CATSEDPRAAYEQYF. CDR3 nucleotides: TGTGCCACCAGCGAGGACCCGAGGGCAGCCTACGAGCAGTACTTC.

The chain links TRBV4-1 to TRBJ2-1; a possible D gene is TRBD2 (6 bases). V lost 0 bases to trimming and J lost 5 bases, with 17 bases between them. The CDR3 consists of 17 residues. From germline, CDR1 is MGHRA and CDR2 YSYEKL. The CDR3 DNA reads as TGCGCCAGCAGCCAAGAAGGATTAGCGGTCATCGACAATGAGCAGTTCTTC. This codes for CASSQEGLAVIDNEQFF.

This rearrangement joins TRBV5-1 to TRBJ2-3; D might be TRBD2 (6 bases). The V and J ends lost 2 bases and 4 bases respectively, with 17 bases between them. This CDR3 is built from 16 residues. Germline V CDR1 and CDR2: SGHRS, YFSETQ. This CDR3 is CASSLLSGLRSDTQYF. CDR3 sequence (DNA): TGCGCCAGCAGCTTACTTAGCGGCCTTAGGTCAGATACGCAGTATTTT. The whole variable domain, remainder taken from reference TRBV5-1 and TRBJ2-3, is KAGVTQTPRYLIKTRGQQVTLSCSPISGHRSVSWYQQTPGQGLQFLFEYFSETQRNKGNFPGRFSGRQFSNSRSEMNVSTLELGDSALYLCASSLLSGLRSDTQYFGPGTRLTVL.

The rearrangement links TRBV20-1 to TRBJ2-1; D not certain. This CDR3 has 10 residues. Germline V gene sequence: CDR1 DFQATT, CDR2 SNEGSKA (reference sequence). Between the trimmed V and J ends, which lost 5 bases and 10 bases, there was a span of 9 bases. The CDR3 DNA is TGCAGTGCTCGCGAATGGGAGCAGTTCTTC. Its protein is CSAREWEQFF.

This clone was seen just once. V and J are TRBV2 and TRBJ2-7; 12 bases fit TRBD1. The CDR3 extends over 19 amino acids. V was pared by 4 bases and J by 3 bases, with 16 bases of the junction left unmatched. CDR1 is SNHLY, CDR2 FYNNEI, per germline. CDR3 bases: TGTGCCAGCAGTGGGGACAGGGGGCGCGGACTAGATAAGTACTACGAGCAGTACTTC. Amino acids: CASSGDRGRGLDKYYEQYF.

This clone turned up a few times. The chain links TRBV27 to TRBJ2-2; no clear D gene. With 4 bases removed from V and 4 bases from J, the gap between germline ends came to 4 bases. The CDR3 runs 12 residues. Germline V gene sequence: CDR1 MNHEY, CDR2 SMNVEV (reference sequence). The CDR3 DNA follows: TGTGCCAGCAGTTCGGGCACCGGGGAGCTGTTTTTT. Translating gives CASSSGTGELFF.

V and J are TRBV5-6 and TRBJ2-1, with TRBD2 matching over 8 bases. J was trimmed by 6 bases and V by 0 bases; bases with no gene match: 14. The CDR3 runs 18 residues. Germline V gene data show CDR1 as SGHDT and CDR2 as YYEEEE. The CDR3 sequence: CASSLVSGRALSSNEQFF. The CDR3 DNA reads as TGTGCCAGCAGCTTGGTATCCGGGAGGGCCCTATCTAGCAATGAGCAGTTCTTC. The complete variable domain, with remaining parts taken from reference TRBV5-6 and TRBJ2-1, reads DAGVTQSPTHLIKTRGQQVTLRCSPKSGHDTVSWYQQALGQGPQFIFQYYEEEERQRGNFPDRFSGHQFPNYSSELNVNALLLGDSALYLCASSLVSGRALSSNEQFFGPGTRLTVL.

A few counts support this clone. V usage is TRBV29-1 and J usage is TRBJ2-3; 8 bases fit TRBD2. Germline V gene sequence: CDR1 SQVTM, CDR2 ANQGSEA. The CDR3 length is 17 residues. The J segment lost 1 base and the V segment lost 0 bases, leaving 9 bases of the junction unmatched. CDR3 loop: CSVEDPLREVGTDTQYF. The DNA of the CDR3 is TGCAGCGTTGAAGACCCCTTGCGGGAGGTCGGCACAGATACGCAGTATTTT.

V is TRBV7-3 and J is TRBJ2-3; 7 bases match TRBD2. The CDR3 loop spans 13 amino acids. CDR1 and CDR2 (germline): SGHTA, FQGTGA. Trimming took 6 bases from V and 0 from J; bases not matched to a gene: 0. The CDR3 spells CASRAGSTDTQYF. The CDR3 DNA is TGTGCCAGCAGAGCGGGAAGCACAGATACGCAGTATTTT.

In nucleotides, the CDR3 is TGTGCCAGCAGCCCTCCTAGCGGGCGTTCCTCCTACGAGCAGTACTTC. This translates into CASSPPSGRSSYEQYF. V is TRBV7-9 and J is TRBJ2-7; 8 bases map to TRBD2. The trim removed 5 bases at V and 0 bases at J, leaving 9 bases unmatched. The length of the CDR3 is 16 residues. Germline V gene lookup returns CDR1 SEHNR and CDR2 FQNEAQ (reference sequence).

The chain has TRBV7-3 and TRBJ1-1; 9 bases are a match to TRBD1. Germline V gene data show CDR1 as SGHTA and CDR2 as FQGTGA. The CDR3 spans 12 residues. The J segment lost 11 bases and the V segment lost 3 bases, leaving 4 bases of the junction unmatched. CDR3 nucleotides: TGTGCCAGCAGCTTGGGACAGGGTGACGCTTTCTTT. Encoded protein: CASSLGQGDAFF.

The genes are TRBV2 and TRBJ1-5, with a possible D match to TRBD1 (6 bases). Trimming cost V 6 bases and J 3 bases, with 9 bases left between them. Germline CDR1 is SNHLY and CDR2 is FYNNEI. There are 13 residues in the CDR3. The CDR3 nucleotides are TGTGCCAGCAGGGACAGCTTCAATCAGCCCCAGCATTTT. Encoded protein: CASRDSFNQPQHF.